Reported below is one TCR beta chain. Its antigen is not known. Deletions cut 11 bases from V and 0 bases from J, with 4 bases between. The CDR3 extends over 11 amino acids. CDR1 and CDR2 (germline): MDHEN, SYDVKM. Time point specified: baseline pretreatment blood. Treatment of the sample: 15 Gy SBRT to primary tumor, nephrectomy 4 weeks later. The data stem from a study of radiation and T cells in renal cell carcinoma. Overall study results and limits: From baseline, blood top tumor clonotypes peaked at 2 weeks post-radiation.

Only in-frame clones appear in the TCRdb table, and some are missing; sequencing was by immunoSEQ multiplex PCR. The sample has tens of thousands of clones, 70% to 85% seen once. The receptor was isolated from a man aged 55 to 69 with renal cell carcinoma. The rearrangement uses TRBV28 and TRBJ1-4; D is ambiguous. The specimen was blood, collected from a patient whose treatment included radiotherapy and nephrectomy. The CDR3 coding sequence is TGTGCCTCGGCAACTAATGAAAAACTGTTTTTT. Protein product: CASATNEKLFF.